What follows are 20 T cell receptor beta chains derived from one specimen sequenced in a study of CXCR3-negative and CXCR3-positive naive CD8 T cells. General study findings and limits: Compared with CXCR3-negative naive cells, CXCR3-positive naive cells showed more hydrophobic TRB CDR3s.

These receptors' targets are unknown. 5' RACE that incorporated UMI labels was used to prepare the TRB cDNA libraries. TCRdb reprocessed the 5' RACE reads and stores each CDR3 protein as one record, lacking DNA. The sample totals roughly 130,000 distinct CDR3 sequences. Specimen: naive CXCR3+ CD8+ T cells from blood. Subset: CD45RO-CCR7+CD27+CD95- naive CD8+ T cells expressing CXCR3 (TNR3+). The origin of the receptors is a human donor in good health. Some clones in this sample may be carry-over from other donors' samples.

The rearrangement joins TRBV2 to TRBJ1-5; TCRdb returns TRBD1, unconfirmable since there is no DNA. Germline loops: CDR1 SNHLY, CDR2 FYNNEI. The CDR3 contains 15 residues. The CDR3 protein is CASSDLSSDNQPQHF. Variable domain in full (rest from reference TRBV2 and TRBJ1-5): EPEVTQTPSHQVTQMGQEVILRCVPISNHLYFYWYRQILGQKVEFLVSFYNNEISEKSEIFDDQFSVERPDGSNFTLKIRSTKLEDSAMYFCASSDLSSDNQPQHFGDGTRLSIL.

This chain connects TRBV12-5 to TRBJ2-1; the TCRdb D gene call, TRBD2, has no DNA to confirm it. The CDR3 has 15 amino acids. Germline CDR1 reads LGHNT; CDR2 reads FRNRAP. The CDR3 sequence is CASGFRLAGYNEQFF.

The chain links TRBV27 to TRBJ2-1. CDR1 and CDR2 (germline): MNHEY, SMNVEV (reference sequence). This CDR3 region has 13 residues. CDR3 protein: CASSLYVGNEQFF.

V usage is TRBV28 and J usage is TRBJ1-5. CDR3 length: 16 amino acids. Germline lookup yields CDR1 MDHEN and CDR2 SYDVKM. The CDR3 spells CASSLGGSDSNQPQHF.

The rearrangement uses TRBV5-4 and TRBJ2-7; TCRdb gives TRBD1 as the D gene, but with no DNA this cannot be confirmed. Germline assignment: CDR1 SGHNT and CDR2 YYREEE (reference sequence). The CDR3 is 15 residues long. Here the CDR3 reads CASSVYRGQAYEQYF.

The rearrangement joins TRBV5-5 to TRBJ1-1; with no DNA, the TCRdb D assignment of TRBD1 cannot be verified. CDR1 and CDR2 (germline): SGHKS, YYEKEE (reference sequence). The CDR3 extends over 14 amino acids. The CDR3 sequence: CASSLGDSLIGAFF. Full variable domain (outside the CDR3, taken from reference TRBV5-5 and TRBJ1-1): DAGVTQSPTHLIKTRGQQVTLRCSPISGHKSVSWYQQVLGQGPQFIFQYYEKEERGRGNFPDRFSARQFPNYSSELNVNALLLGDSALYLCASSLGDSLIGAFFGQGTRLTVV.

The V and J genes are TRBV6-5 and TRBJ2-5; TCRdb names TRBD2, which stays unverified in the absence of DNA. This CDR3 region has 14 residues. Germline V lookup: CDR1 MNHEY, CDR2 SVGAGI. The CDR3 protein is CASRTSANQETQYF.

The V gene is TRBV27, the J gene TRBJ2-1; the TCRdb call, TRBD2, lacks DNA for checking. The CDR3 covers 14 residues. CDR1 and CDR2 (germline): MNHEY, SMNVEV (reference sequence). This CDR3 reads CASTELAGTDEQFF.

This chain links TRBV29-1 with TRBJ1-2; with no DNA, the TCRdb D assignment of TRBD1 cannot be verified. Germline lookup yields CDR1 SQVTM and CDR2 ANQGSEA. This CDR3 comprises 15 residues. CDR3 in amino acids: CSVEAARGTAYGYTF.

This rearrangement joins TRBV5-1 to TRBJ2-7; TCRdb's assignment of TRBD1 cannot be checked, as there is no DNA. The CDR3 contains 13 residues. CDR1 is SGHRS, CDR2 YFSETQ, per germline. CDR3 sequence: CASSPLGVYEQYF.

The chain is built from TRBV4-3 and TRBJ1-5. Germline V CDR1 and CDR2: LGHNA, YSLEER. The CDR3 has 18 amino acids. CDR3 in amino acids: CASSPKHRLDLSNQPQHF.

J is TRBJ2-3 and V is TRBV24-1; without DNA, the TCRdb call of TRBD2 cannot be checked. The CDR3 has 15 amino acids. Looked up from germline, CDR1 is KGHDR and CDR2 is SFDVKD. The CDR3 loop reads CATSDTGDLTDTQYF.

The chain links TRBV7-9 to TRBJ1-2. CDR1 and CDR2 (germline): SEHNR, FQNEAQ (reference sequence). The CDR3 sequence is 16 residues long. The CDR3 sequence: CASSFAQTEDNYGYTF.

The chain carries TRBV6-5 and TRBJ2-1. This CDR3 contains 15 residues. Germline CDR1 reads MNHEY; CDR2 reads SVGAGI. The CDR3 loop is CASSYWPGRDNEQFF.

The J gene is TRBJ2-7, the V gene TRBV5-1. In germline, CDR1 is SGHRS, CDR2 YFSETQ. This CDR3 is built from 13 residues. The CDR3 region is CASSLAPDYEQYF.

The chain couples TRBV30 to TRBJ2-7; there is no DNA to check the TCRdb D call of TRBD1. Germline V gives CDR1 GTSNPN, CDR2 SVGIG (reference sequence). This CDR3 region has 14 residues. The CDR3 spells CAWSAGDRAYEQYF.

This chain uses TRBV7-9 with TRBJ2-1. In germline, CDR1 is SEHNR, CDR2 FQNEAQ (reference sequence). The CDR3 runs to 15 residues. CDR3 residues: CASSLILSSYNEQFF. The whole variable domain, filled in from reference TRBV7-9 and TRBJ2-1, reads DTGVSQNPRHKITKRGQNVTFRCDPISEHNRLYWYRQTLGQGPEFLTYFQNEAQLEKSRLLSDRFSAERPKGSFSTLEIQRTEQGDSAMYLCASSLILSSYNEQFFGPGTRLTVL.

This chain joins TRBV12-3 or TRBV12-4 and TRBJ2-7; the D call from TCRdb, TRBD1, cannot be confirmed without DNA. The CDR3 is 13 residues long. This CDR3 reads CASSGHETYEQYF.

The rearrangement uses TRBV7-2 and TRBJ1-3; the TCRdb call, TRBD1, lacks DNA for checking. CDR1 and CDR2 (germline): SGHTA, FQGNSA. The CDR3 totals 13 residues. CDR3: CASSSGTGNTIYF.

The chain combines TRBV30 with TRBJ1-1. The germline gives CDR1 GTSNPN, CDR2 SVGIG (reference sequence). This CDR3 has 11 amino acids. The CDR3 protein is CAWRGEAEAFF.